These T cell receptor beta chains were read from a single sample in a study of blood T cell repertoires in COVID-19. TCRdb's copy holds only in-frame clones and misses some; the assay was immunoSEQ multiplex PCR. The sample records approximately 170,000 clones, 90% being singletons. The sequenced material came from peripheral blood. The receptors were sampled from a man in his sixties with active or convalescent COVID-19. The CDR3 runs from the conserved cysteine through the conserved F or W. D genes are given only for firm matches. A row's size may be missing; if present it is once, few, many or a size class.

CDR3 protein: CASSLVSGELFF
CDR3 DNA: TGCGCCAGCAGCTTGGTCAGCGGGGAGCTGTTTTTT
J gene: TRBJ2-2
clone size: -
D gene: -
V gene: TRBV5-1
CDR3 length: 12

CDR3 protein: CASRLRPDVRRSGLGYEQYF
CDR3 DNA: TGTGCAAGTCGCTTACGGCCCGACGTTAGGCGGAGCGGCCTCGGGTACGAGCAGTACTTC
J gene: TRBJ2-7
clone size: -
D gene: -
V gene: TRBV12-2
CDR3 length: 20

CDR3 protein: CASSRGATGGQPQHF
CDR3 DNA: TGTGCCAGCAGCCGGGGGGCCACAGGGGGACAGCCCCAGCATTTT
J gene: TRBJ1-5
clone size: -
D gene: TRBD1
V gene: TRBV7-2
CDR3 length: 15

CDR3 protein: CASSIGVAGGFSNTGELFF
CDR3 DNA: TGTGCCAGTAGTATCGGAGTAGCGGGGGGGTTTTCCAACACCGGGGAGCTGTTTTTT
J gene: TRBJ2-2
clone size: -
D gene: TRBD2
V gene: TRBV19
CDR3 length: 19

CDR3 protein: CASSIARSEAFF
CDR3 DNA: TGTGCCAGTAGTATCGCCAGGTCGGAAGCTTTCTTT
J gene: TRBJ1-1
clone size: -
D gene: -
V gene: TRBV19
CDR3 length: 12

CDR3 protein: CASSYEGGGNIQYF
CDR3 DNA: TGTGCCAGCAGTTATGAGGGCGGGGGAAACATTCAGTACTTC
J gene: TRBJ2-4
clone size: -
D gene: TRBD2
V gene: TRBV6-5
CDR3 length: 14

CDR3 protein: CASSLGPSGSYEQYF
CDR3 DNA: TGTGCCAGCAGCTTGGGGCCTAGCGGGAGCTACGAGCAGTACTTC
J gene: TRBJ2-7
clone size: -
D gene: TRBD2
V gene: TRBV5-6
CDR3 length: 15

CDR3 protein: CASSYVGVQTQYF
CDR3 DNA: TGTGCCAGCAGTTACGTAGGGGTTCAGACCCAGTACTTC
J gene: TRBJ2-5
clone size: -
D gene: -
V gene: TRBV6-5
CDR3 length: 13

CDR3 protein: CASRPWGQENSPLHF
CDR3 DNA: TGTGCCAGCAGGCCCTGGGGACAGGAGAATTCACCCCTCCACTTT
J gene: TRBJ1-6
clone size: -
D gene: TRBD1
V gene: TRBV7-2
CDR3 length: 15

CDR3 protein: CASSPRAGIYNEQFF
CDR3 DNA: TGTGCCAGCAGCCCCCGAGCGGGGATTTACAATGAGCAGTTCTTC
J gene: TRBJ2-1
clone size: -
D gene: TRBD2
V gene: TRBV11-2
CDR3 length: 15

CDR3 protein: CASSSSSGHTQYF
CDR3 DNA: TGTGCCAGCAGCTCGTCTAGCGGGCATACGCAGTATTTT
J gene: TRBJ2-3
clone size: -
D gene: TRBD2
V gene: TRBV7-9
CDR3 length: 13

CDR3 protein: CSVVDSHNYGYTF
CDR3 DNA: TGCAGCGTTGTGGACAGCCATAACTATGGCTACACCTTC
J gene: TRBJ1-2
clone size: -
D gene: -
V gene: TRBV29-1
CDR3 length: 13

CDR3 protein: CASSPLDRGADGYTF
CDR3 DNA: TGTGCCAGCTCACCGCTTGACAGGGGCGCCGATGGCTACACCTTC
J gene: TRBJ1-2
clone size: -
D gene: TRBD1
V gene: TRBV18
CDR3 length: 15

CDR3 protein: CASSPGTGSSYTF
CDR3 DNA: TGCGCCAGCAGCCCCGGGACAGGATCAAGCTACACCTTC
J gene: TRBJ1-2
clone size: once
D gene: TRBD1
V gene: TRBV5-1
CDR3 length: 13

CDR3 protein: CASSEPGKNTEAFF
CDR3 DNA: TGTGCCAGCAGTGAACCCGGGAAGAACACTGAAGCTTTCTTT
J gene: TRBJ1-1
clone size: few
D gene: -
V gene: TRBV25-1
CDR3 length: 14

CDR3 protein: CASSQQEDTEAFF
CDR3 DNA: TGTGCCAGCAGCCAACAAGAGGACACTGAAGCTTTCTTT
J gene: TRBJ1-1
clone size: once
D gene: -
V gene: TRBV3-1/TRBV3-2
CDR3 length: 13

CDR3 protein: CASKTGEATGELFF
CDR3 DNA: TGTGCCAGCAAAACAGGGGAGGCCACCGGGGAGCTGTTTTTT
J gene: TRBJ2-2
clone size: -
D gene: -
V gene: TRBV21-1
CDR3 length: 14

CDR3 protein: CASSGDRDRGTYNSPLHF
CDR3 DNA: TGTGCCAGCAGTGGCGACCGGGACAGGGGGACCTATAATTCACCCCTCCACTTT
J gene: TRBJ1-6
clone size: -
D gene: TRBD1
V gene: TRBV6-1
CDR3 length: 18

CDR3 protein: CASRSTGGWTEAFF
CDR3 DNA: TGTGCCAGCAGAAGTACAGGGGGCTGGACTGAAGCTTTCTTT
J gene: TRBJ1-1
clone size: -
D gene: TRBD1
V gene: TRBV27
CDR3 length: 14

CDR3 protein: CASSVDSPLHF
CDR3 DNA: TGTGCCAGCAGTGTCGATTCACCCCTCCACTTT
J gene: TRBJ1-6
clone size: once
D gene: -
V gene: TRBV2
CDR3 length: 11

CDR3 protein: CASSLAGLAMETQYF
CDR3 DNA: TGCGCCAGCAGCTTGGCTGGACTAGCGATGGAGACCCAGTACTTC
J gene: TRBJ2-5
clone size: once
D gene: TRBD2
V gene: TRBV5-1
CDR3 length: 15

CDR3 protein: CASSPRRDRVRPLNGYTF
CDR3 DNA: TGTGCCAGCTCACCACGGAGGGACCGGGTTAGGCCGCTTAATGGCTACACCTTC
J gene: TRBJ1-2
clone size: -
D gene: -
V gene: TRBV18
CDR3 length: 18

CDR3 protein: CASSLEALAGLSTDTQYF
CDR3 DNA: TGCGCCAGCAGCTTGGAGGCGCTAGCGGGACTTAGCACAGATACGCAGTATTTT
J gene: TRBJ2-3
clone size: -
D gene: TRBD2
V gene: TRBV5-1
CDR3 length: 18

CDR3 protein: CASSPPAGTPNEQFF
CDR3 DNA: TGTGCCAGCTCACCACCGGCAGGGACTCCAAATGAGCAGTTCTTC
J gene: TRBJ2-1
clone size: -
D gene: -
V gene: TRBV18
CDR3 length: 15

CDR3 protein: CASSEGTEAWGNTIYF
CDR3 DNA: TGTGCCAGCAGTGAAGGCACAGAAGCCTGGGGAAACACCATATATTTT
J gene: TRBJ1-3
clone size: once
D gene: -
V gene: TRBV25-1
CDR3 length: 16

CDR3 protein: CASSYLGQGDTYGYTF
CDR3 DNA: TGTGCCAGCAGTTACCTAGGACAGGGGGATACCTATGGCTACACCTTC
J gene: TRBJ1-2
clone size: -
D gene: TRBD1
V gene: TRBV6-5
CDR3 length: 16

CDR3 protein: CASSPRGQHRGPAKNIQYF
CDR3 DNA: TGTGCCAGCAGCCCCCGCGGCCAACACAGGGGCCCCGCCAAAAACATTCAGTACTTC
J gene: TRBJ2-4
clone size: -
D gene: TRBD1
V gene: TRBV5-6
CDR3 length: 19

CDR3 protein: CASSLVWQRTGELFF
CDR3 DNA: TGCGCCAGCAGCTTGGTATGGCAGCGCACCGGGGAGCTGTTTTTT
J gene: TRBJ2-2
clone size: -
D gene: -
V gene: TRBV5-1
CDR3 length: 15

CDR3 protein: CASRPRDRSCTDTQYF
CDR3 DNA: TGTGCAAGTCGCCCCCGGGACAGGAGCTGCACAGATACGCAGTATTTT
J gene: TRBJ2-3
clone size: -
D gene: -
V gene: TRBV12-2
CDR3 length: 16

CDR3 protein: CASSLTGTSGGVGPYEQYF
CDR3 DNA: TGTGCCAGCAGCTTGACGGGGACTAGCGGTGGGGTGGGGCCCTACGAGCAGTACTTC
J gene: TRBJ2-7
clone size: -
D gene: TRBD2
V gene: TRBV7-6
CDR3 length: 19

CDR3 protein: CASSPMGDRGRGNTEAFF
CDR3 DNA: TGTGCCAGCTCACCGATGGGGGACAGGGGGCGCGGGAACACTGAAGCTTTCTTT
J gene: TRBJ1-1
clone size: -
D gene: TRBD1
V gene: TRBV18
CDR3 length: 18

CDR3 protein: CASSFATMNTEAFF
CDR3 DNA: TGCGCCAGCAGCTTTGCAACAATGAACACTGAAGCTTTCTTT
J gene: TRBJ1-1
clone size: -
D gene: -
V gene: TRBV5-1
CDR3 length: 14

CDR3 protein: CASSLQENTEAFF
CDR3 DNA: TGTGCCAGCTCATTGCAGGAGAACACTGAAGCTTTCTTT
J gene: TRBJ1-1
clone size: few
D gene: -
V gene: TRBV11-3
CDR3 length: 13

CDR3 protein: CASSLDWDRKETQYF
CDR3 DNA: TGCGCCAGCAGCTTGGATTGGGACAGGAAAGAGACCCAGTACTTC
J gene: TRBJ2-5
clone size: -
D gene: TRBD1
V gene: TRBV5-1
CDR3 length: 15

CDR3 protein: CASSRQGSSYEQYF
CDR3 DNA: TGTGCCAGCAGCCGTCAGGGGAGCTCCTACGAGCAGTACTTC
J gene: TRBJ2-7
clone size: -
D gene: -
V gene: TRBV6-5
CDR3 length: 14

CDR3 protein: CASSSLQGIPIMNTEAFF
CDR3 DNA: TGTGCCAGCAGCTCCCTGCAGGGGATACCAATTATGAACACTGAAGCTTTCTTT
J gene: TRBJ1-1
clone size: -
D gene: -
V gene: TRBV3-1/TRBV3-2
CDR3 length: 18

CDR3 protein: CASSGDSSGNTIYF
CDR3 DNA: TGTGCCAGCAGTGGGGACAGCTCTGGAAACACCATATATTTT
J gene: TRBJ1-3
clone size: -
D gene: TRBD1
V gene: TRBV5-8
CDR3 length: 14

CDR3 protein: CASSLSGQIYNEQFF
CDR3 DNA: TGCGCCAGCAGCTTGTCGGGACAGATCTACAATGAGCAGTTCTTC
J gene: TRBJ2-1
clone size: -
D gene: TRBD1
V gene: TRBV5-1
CDR3 length: 15

CDR3 protein: CASSEDGRGYTEAFF
CDR3 DNA: TGTGCCAGCAGTGAAGATGGGCGAGGGTACACTGAAGCTTTCTTT
J gene: TRBJ1-1
clone size: -
D gene: -
V gene: TRBV6-1
CDR3 length: 15

CDR3 protein: CASSEPQGGNQPQHF
CDR3 DNA: TGTGCCAGCAGTGAACCCCAGGGTGGCAATCAGCCCCAGCATTTT
J gene: TRBJ1-5
clone size: -
D gene: -
V gene: TRBV2
CDR3 length: 15

CDR3 protein: CASSLAQGGYGYTF
CDR3 DNA: TGCGCCAGCAGCTTGGCCCAAGGAGGCTATGGCTACACCTTC
J gene: TRBJ1-2
clone size: -
D gene: -
V gene: TRBV5-1
CDR3 length: 14

CDR3 protein: CASNYGQGRTDTQYF
CDR3 DNA: TGTGCCAGCAATTATGGACAGGGTCGCACAGATACGCAGTATTTT
J gene: TRBJ2-3
clone size: once
D gene: TRBD1
V gene: TRBV2
CDR3 length: 15

CDR3 protein: CASSLSGSGSNQPQHF
CDR3 DNA: TGTGCCAGCAGCTTATCGGGTTCGGGTAGCAATCAGCCCCAGCATTTT
J gene: TRBJ1-5
clone size: -
D gene: -
V gene: TRBV7-2
CDR3 length: 16

CDR3 protein: CASTPLGRAADTQYF
CDR3 DNA: TGTGCCAGCACCCCCCTCGGGAGGGCGGCAGATACGCAGTATTTT
J gene: TRBJ2-3
clone size: -
D gene: TRBD2
V gene: TRBV7-2
CDR3 length: 15

CDR3 protein: CASSLLRGGRAADTQYF
CDR3 DNA: TGTGCCAGCAGCTTGTTGCGGGGGGGCCGAGCAGCAGATACGCAGTATTTT
J gene: TRBJ2-3
clone size: once
D gene: TRBD2
V gene: TRBV11-2
CDR3 length: 17

CDR3 protein: CASSYGTGFGYTF
CDR3 DNA: TGTGCCAGCAGTTACGGGACAGGTTTTGGCTACACCTTC
J gene: TRBJ1-2
clone size: -
D gene: TRBD1
V gene: TRBV6-2/TRBV6-3
CDR3 length: 13

CDR3 protein: CASSEDRGGYTF
CDR3 DNA: TGTGCCAGCAGTGAGGACAGGGGTGGCTACACCTTC
J gene: TRBJ1-2
clone size: once
D gene: TRBD1
V gene: TRBV2
CDR3 length: 12

CDR3 protein: CASSLLQGSTDTQYF
CDR3 DNA: TGTGCCAGCAGCCTACTACAGGGGAGCACAGATACGCAGTATTTT
J gene: TRBJ2-3
clone size: -
D gene: TRBD1
V gene: TRBV5-6
CDR3 length: 15

CDR3 protein: CASSYRGLHTGELFF
CDR3 DNA: TGTGCCAGCAGTTACAGGGGGCTCCACACCGGGGAGCTGTTTTTT
J gene: TRBJ2-2
clone size: -
D gene: TRBD1
V gene: TRBV6-5
CDR3 length: 15

CDR3 protein: CASSLNREGNTIYF
CDR3 DNA: TGCGCCAGCAGCTTAAACAGGGAAGGAAACACCATATATTTT
J gene: TRBJ1-3
clone size: -
D gene: -
V gene: TRBV5-1
CDR3 length: 14

CDR3 protein: CASSEAAGQGAETQYF
CDR3 DNA: TGTGCCAGCAGTGAAGCCGCGGGACAGGGGGCCGAGACCCAGTACTTC
J gene: TRBJ2-5
clone size: -
D gene: TRBD1
V gene: TRBV25-1
CDR3 length: 16

CDR3 protein: CASSLEGRDEAFF
CDR3 DNA: TGTGCCAGCAGTTTAGAGGGCAGGGATGAAGCTTTCTTT
J gene: TRBJ1-1
clone size: -
D gene: -
V gene: TRBV12-3/TRBV12-4
CDR3 length: 13

CDR3 protein: CASSERTGNYGYTF
CDR3 DNA: TGTGCCAGCAGTGAACGGACAGGGAACTATGGCTACACCTTC
J gene: TRBJ1-2
clone size: -
D gene: TRBD1
V gene: TRBV2
CDR3 length: 14

CDR3 protein: CASSPDRTGEKLFF
CDR3 DNA: TGTGCCAGCTCACCCGACAGGACCGGTGAAAAACTGTTTTTT
J gene: TRBJ1-4
clone size: -
D gene: -
V gene: TRBV18
CDR3 length: 14

CDR3 protein: CASSLAGGGYGYTF
CDR3 DNA: TGTGCCAGCAGTTTAGCAGGGGGTGGCTATGGCTACACCTTC
J gene: TRBJ1-2
clone size: -
D gene: TRBD1
V gene: TRBV28
CDR3 length: 14